Below, 6 T cell receptor beta chains from the same sample are listed, as sequenced in a study of glioma-infiltrating T cells after dendritic cell vaccination. Described time point: after dendritic cell vaccination, including at tumor progression/relapse. Sequencing used immunoSEQ multiplex PCR; TCRdb keeps in-frame clones, though not all of them. Of 65,000 or so clones in the sample, around nine tenths were seen once. This sample comprised blood, obtained after dendritic cell vaccination. Receptor source: a human donor with glioblastoma.

This sequence joins TRBV19 and TRBJ2-1, with a tentative D call TRBD2 (6 bases). Trimming took off 3 bases at V and 10 bases at J, with 19 bases between the two ends. CDR3 length equals 15 residues. CDR1 and CDR2 from the germline V gene are LNHDA and SQIVND (reference sequence). In DNA form, the CDR3 reads TGTGCCAGTAGTATCGGGGGAGTAATGGTAGGGGAGCAGTTCTTC. Its protein product is CASSIGGVMVGEQFF.

The chain joins TRBV18 to TRBJ1-4; D gene ambiguous. Trimming took 3 bases from V and 4 from J, leaving 12 bases between them. This CDR3 has 15 amino acids. Germline V gene data show CDR1 as KGHSH and CDR2 as LQKENI. The CDR3 loop reads CASSPSRRNNEKLFF. CDR3 coding DNA: TGTGCCAGCTCACCGAGCAGGAGGAATAATGAAAAACTGTTTTTT.

This clone was seen once. The gene calls are TRBV30 and TRBJ1-1, with 8 bases matching TRBD1. Losses at the gene ends were 3 bases for V and 4 bases for J; bases not matched to a gene: 1. Germline V gene sequence: CDR1 GTSNPN, CDR2 SVGIG (reference sequence). The CDR3 totals 12 residues. In DNA form, the CDR3 reads TGTGCCTGGAGGGACAGGGTCACTGAAGCTTTCTTT. Translation gives CAWRDRVTEAFF. The full variable domain, with the rest looked up from reference TRBV30 and TRBJ1-1, is SQTIHQWPATLVQPVGSPLSLECTVEGTSNPNLYWYRQAAGRGLQLLFYSVGIGQISSEVPQNLSASRPQDRQFILSSKKLLLSDSGFYLCAWRDRVTEAFFGQGTRLTVV.

The rearrangement uses TRBV30 and TRBJ1-4; TRBD1 agrees at 7 bases. Germline lookup yields CDR1 GTSNPN and CDR2 SVGIG (reference sequence). This CDR3 region has 15 residues. Trimming cost V 5 bases and J 0 bases; bases outside gene matches: 6. The CDR3 here is CAWALRGATNEKLFF. In DNA, the CDR3 is TGTGCCTGGGCCCTCAGGGGGGCAACTAATGAAAAACTGTTTTTT.

V usage is TRBV6-6 and J usage is TRBJ2-4, with D possibly TRBD1 on 5 matching bases. Germline loops: CDR1 MNHNY, CDR2 SVGAGI (reference sequence). The V gene lost 8 bases and the J gene lost 1 base, with 12 bases spanning the gap. The CDR3 sequence is 14 residues long. The CDR3 reads CASFGHEAKNIQYF. The CDR3 nucleotides read TGTGCCAGCTTTGGACACGAGGCCAAAAACATTCAGTACTTC.

This clone has only a few counts. This rearrangement joins TRBV5-4 to TRBJ2-7; 11 bases fit TRBD2. CDR1 is SGHNT, CDR2 YYREEE, per germline (reference sequence). J lost 3 bases, V lost 4 bases, and 6 bases had no gene match. The CDR3 loop spans 15 amino acids. The CDR3 loop reads CASSAGLAANYEQYF. The CDR3 DNA reads TGTGCCAGCAGCGCGGGACTAGCGGCAAACTACGAGCAGTACTTC. The whole variable domain, remainder taken from reference TRBV5-4 and TRBJ2-7, is ETGVTQSPTHLIKTRGQQVTLRCSSQSGHNTVSWYQQALGQGPQFIFQYYREEENGRGNFPPRFSGLQFPNYSSELNVNALELDDSALYLCASSAGLAANYEQYFGPGTRLTVT.